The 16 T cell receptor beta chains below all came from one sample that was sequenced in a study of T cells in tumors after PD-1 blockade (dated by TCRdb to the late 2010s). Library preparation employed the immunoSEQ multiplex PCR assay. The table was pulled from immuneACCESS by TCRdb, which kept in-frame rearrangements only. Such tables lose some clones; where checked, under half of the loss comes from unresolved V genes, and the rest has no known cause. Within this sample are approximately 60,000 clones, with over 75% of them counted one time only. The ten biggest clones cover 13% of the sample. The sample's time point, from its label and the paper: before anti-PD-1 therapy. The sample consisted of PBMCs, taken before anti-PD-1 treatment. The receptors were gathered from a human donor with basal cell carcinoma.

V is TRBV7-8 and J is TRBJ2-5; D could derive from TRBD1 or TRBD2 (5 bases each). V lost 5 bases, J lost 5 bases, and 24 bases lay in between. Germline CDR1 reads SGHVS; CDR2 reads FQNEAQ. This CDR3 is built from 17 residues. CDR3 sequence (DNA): TGTGCCAGCAGCCCTCCGGGGACGGGGCCTATCGGGGAGACCCAGTACTTC. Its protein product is CASSPPGTGPIGETQYF. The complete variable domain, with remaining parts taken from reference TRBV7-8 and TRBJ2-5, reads GAGVSQSPRYKVAKRGQDVALRCDPISGHVSLFWYQQALGQGPEFLTYFQNEAQLDKSGLPSDRFFAERPEGSVSTLKIQRTQQEDSAVYLCASSPPGTGPIGETQYFGPGTRLLVL.

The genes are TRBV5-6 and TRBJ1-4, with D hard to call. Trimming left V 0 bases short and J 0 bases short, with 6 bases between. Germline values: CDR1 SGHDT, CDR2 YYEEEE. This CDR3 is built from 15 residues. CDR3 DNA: TGTGCCAGCAGCTTGGTTCGAGCAACTAATGAAAAACTGTTTTTT. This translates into CASSLVRATNEKLFF.

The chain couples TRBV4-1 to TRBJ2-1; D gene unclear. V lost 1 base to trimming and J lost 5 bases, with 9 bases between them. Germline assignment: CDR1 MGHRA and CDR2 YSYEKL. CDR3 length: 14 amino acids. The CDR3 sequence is CASSQGFRDNEQFF. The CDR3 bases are TGCGCCAGCAGCCAAGGCTTTAGGGACAATGAGCAGTTCTTC.

CDR3 region: CASSVMGTDLETQYF. CDR3 bases: TGTGCCAGCAGCGTGATGGGAACGGATCTAGAGACCCAGTACTTC. This chain uses TRBV9 with TRBJ2-5; D call uncertain. CDR3 size: 15 residues. V gave up 2 bases and J gave up 4 bases, with 15 bases separating them. CDR1 is SGDLS and CDR2 is YYNGEE in the germline V gene. The entire variable domain, with the rest obtained from reference TRBV9 and TRBJ2-5, is as follows: DSGVTQTPKHLITATGQRVTLRCSPRSGDLSVYWYQQSLDQGLQFLIQYYNGEERAKGNILERFSAQQFPDLHSELNLSSLELGDSALYFCASSVMGTDLETQYFGPGTRLLVL.

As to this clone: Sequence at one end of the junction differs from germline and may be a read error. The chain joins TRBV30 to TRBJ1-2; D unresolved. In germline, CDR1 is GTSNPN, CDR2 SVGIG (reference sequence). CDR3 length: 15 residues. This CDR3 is CGWGRRGIRNYGYTF. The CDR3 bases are TGTGGCTGGGGTCGGCGGGGTATCAGAAACTATGGCTACACCTTC.

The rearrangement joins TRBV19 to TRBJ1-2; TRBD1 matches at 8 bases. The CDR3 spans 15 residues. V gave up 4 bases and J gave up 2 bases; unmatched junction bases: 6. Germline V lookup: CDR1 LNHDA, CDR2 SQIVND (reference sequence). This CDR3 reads CASSNVRTGNYGYTF. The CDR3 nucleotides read TGTGCCAGTAGTAATGTTCGGACAGGGAACTATGGCTACACCTTC.

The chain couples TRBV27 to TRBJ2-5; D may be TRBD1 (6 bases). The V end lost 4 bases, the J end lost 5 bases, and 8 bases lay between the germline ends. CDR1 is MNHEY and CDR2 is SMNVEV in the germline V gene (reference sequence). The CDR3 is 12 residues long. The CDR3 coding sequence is TGTGCCAGCAGTTCGCAGGGGGAGACCCAGTACTTC. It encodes CASSSQGETQYF.

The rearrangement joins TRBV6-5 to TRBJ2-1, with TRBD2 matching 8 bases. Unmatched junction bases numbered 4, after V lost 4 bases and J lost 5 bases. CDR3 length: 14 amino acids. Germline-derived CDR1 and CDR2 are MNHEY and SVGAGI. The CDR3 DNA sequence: TGTGCCAGCAGTTCCAGCGGGGGCGACAATGAGCAGTTCTTC. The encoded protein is CASSSSGGDNEQFF.

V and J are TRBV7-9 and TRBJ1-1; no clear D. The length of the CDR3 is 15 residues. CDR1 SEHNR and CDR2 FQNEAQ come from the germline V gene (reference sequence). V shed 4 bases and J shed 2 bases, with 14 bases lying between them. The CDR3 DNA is TGTGCCAGCAGCTCAAGTCCAGGAGTCAACACTGAAGCTTTCTTT. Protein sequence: CASSSSPGVNTEAFF.

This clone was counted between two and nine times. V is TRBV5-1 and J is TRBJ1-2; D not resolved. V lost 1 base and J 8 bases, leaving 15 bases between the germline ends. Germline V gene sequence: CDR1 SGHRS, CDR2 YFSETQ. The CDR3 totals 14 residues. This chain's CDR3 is CASSLQEGLKGYTF. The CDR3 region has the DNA TGCGCCAGCAGCTTGCAAGAGGGTCTTAAAGGCTACACCTTC.

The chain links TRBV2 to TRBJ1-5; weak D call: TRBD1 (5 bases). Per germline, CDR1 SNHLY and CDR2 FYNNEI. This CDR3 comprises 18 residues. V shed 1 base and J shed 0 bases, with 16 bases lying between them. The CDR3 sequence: CASSEVIGDYYSNQPQHF. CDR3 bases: TGTGCCAGCAGTGAAGTTATCGGGGACTATTATAGCAATCAGCCCCAGCATTTT.

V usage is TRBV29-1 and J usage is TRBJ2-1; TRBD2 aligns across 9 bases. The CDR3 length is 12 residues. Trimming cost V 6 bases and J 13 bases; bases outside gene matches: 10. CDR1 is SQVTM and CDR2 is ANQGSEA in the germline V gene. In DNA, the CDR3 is TGCAGCGTCCTGACTAGCGGTGAATCCCAGTTCTTC. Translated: CSVLTSGESQFF.

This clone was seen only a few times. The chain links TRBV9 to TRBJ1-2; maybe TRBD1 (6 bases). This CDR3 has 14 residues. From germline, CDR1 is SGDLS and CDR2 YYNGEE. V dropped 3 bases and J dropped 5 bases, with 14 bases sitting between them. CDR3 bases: TGTGCCAGCAGCGCCGCGGACAGCCGATATGGCTACACCTTC. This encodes CASSAADSRYGYTF.

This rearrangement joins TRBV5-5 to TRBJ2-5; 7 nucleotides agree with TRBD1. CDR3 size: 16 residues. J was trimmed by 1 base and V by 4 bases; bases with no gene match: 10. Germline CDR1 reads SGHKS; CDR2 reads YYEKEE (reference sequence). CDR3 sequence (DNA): TGTGCCAGCAGCATCACAGGGGTGGGTGGCCAAGAGACCCAGTACTTC. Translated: CASSITGVGGQETQYF.

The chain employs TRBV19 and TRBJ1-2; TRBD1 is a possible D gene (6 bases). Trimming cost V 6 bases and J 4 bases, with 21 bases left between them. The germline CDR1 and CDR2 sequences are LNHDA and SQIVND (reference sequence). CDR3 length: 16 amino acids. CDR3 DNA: TGTGCCAGTAGATCGTCGGGGGCAGGGGTCCTCTATGGCTACACCTTC. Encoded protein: CASRSSGAGVLYGYTF.

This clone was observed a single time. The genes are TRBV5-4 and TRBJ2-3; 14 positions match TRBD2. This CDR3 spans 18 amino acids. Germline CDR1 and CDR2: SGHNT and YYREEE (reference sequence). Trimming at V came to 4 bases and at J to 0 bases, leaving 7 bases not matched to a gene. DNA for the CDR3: TGTGCCAGCAGCCCGGGACTAGCGGGGGACCCTAGCACAGATACGCAGTATTTT. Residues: CASSPGLAGDPSTDTQYF.